These T cell receptor beta chains were read from a single sample in a study of T cell changes during pregnancy in multiple sclerosis. Clones were sequenced by immunoSEQ multiplex PCR, and TCRdb holds only the in-frame ones, with some missing. Here the sample spans about 77,000 clones, about 93% being singletons. The specimen was peripheral blood, collected after pregnancy. These receptors all come from a female donor in good health, enrolled as a control in a pregnancy study. Each CDR3 is given with its conserved first and last residue. The D gene is left open where the match is weak. Clone size appears in some rows only: once, few, many, or a class for an expanded clone.

NA | TRBJ1-6 | TRBV2 | NA | TGTGCCAGCAGCATTCAGGGGAGGGATTCACCCCTCCACTTT | CASSIQGRDSPLHF
NA | TRBJ2-7 | TRBV11-1 | TRBD1 | TGTGCCAGCAGCTCGACCGCGGGACAGGGATTCTACGAGCAGTACTTC | CASSSTAGQGFYEQYF
NA | TRBJ2-2 | TRBV4-3 | NA | TGCGCCAGCAGCCAAGGGCTAGACGAGGTCAGCGGGGAGCTGTTTTTT | CASSQGLDEVSGELFF
NA | TRBJ1-2 | TRBV19 | TRBD1 | TGTGCCAGTCGACTGACAGGGGGCTATGGCTACACCTTC | CASRLTGGYGYTF
NA | TRBJ1-5 | TRBV29-1 | NA | TGCAGCGTTCGAACAGGGAGCAATCAGCCCCAGCATTTT | CSVRTGSNQPQHF
NA | TRBJ2-5 | TRBV7-2 | NA | TGTGCCAGCAGCTTAGCCGTAGCGTTTGGGCAAGAGACCCAGTACTTC | CASSLAVAFGQETQYF
NA | TRBJ2-5 | TRBV7-9 | NA | TGTGCCAGCAGTGATCGGGGAAAAGAGACCCAGTACTTC | CASSDRGKETQYF
NA | TRBJ2-7 | TRBV7-8 | TRBD2 | TGTGCCAGCGGGAGGGCCTACGAGCAGTACTTC | CASGRAYEQYF
NA | TRBJ2-7 | TRBV9 | NA | TGTGCCAGCCAGAGCCCGGTACGGGACTACGAGCAGTACTTC | CASQSPVRDYEQYF
NA | TRBJ1-2 | TRBV5-6 | TRBD1 | TGTGCCAGCAGCTTCGTCACAGGGGTTGACTATGGCTACACCTTC | CASSFVTGVDYGYTF
NA | TRBJ2-2 | TRBV5-1 | NA | TGCGCCAGCAGGAAAACAGGGCTTGGGACCGGGGAGCTGTTTTTT | CASRKTGLGTGELFF
NA | TRBJ2-7 | TRBV28 | TRBD2 | TGTGCCAGCAGTCCCCGGACCGGGACTAGCCTACTTTTTTATTACGAGCAGTACTTC | CASSPRTGTSLLFYYEQYF
once | TRBJ2-7 | TRBV14 | NA | TGTGCCAGCAGCCGCCTAAGGGGGTACGAGCAGTACTTC | CASSRLRGYEQYF
NA | TRBJ1-1 | TRBV28 | NA | TGTGCCAGCGGCCGTTCTCGGAACACTGAAGCTTTCTTT | CASGRSRNTEAFF
NA | TRBJ1-2 | TRBV5-8 | NA | TGTGCCAGCAGCTTGGGGGGCAGCCCACCGTATGGCTACACCTTC | CASSLGGSPPYGYTF
NA | TRBJ2-7 | TRBV5-4 | NA | TGTGCCAGCAGCTCGGACAGGGGATTGGCGAAGGCGGGAGGTCTCTACGAGCAGTACTTC | CASSSDRGLAKAGGLYEQYF
NA | TRBJ2-7 | TRBV28 | TRBD2 | TGTGCCAGCAGCCGGACTAGCGGTTACGAGCAGTACTTC | CASSRTSGYEQYF
NA | TRBJ2-5 | TRBV7-9 | TRBD2 | TGTGCCAGCAGCCCGACGTCTCCTAGCGGGGGGGCCGAGACCCAGTACTTC | CASSPTSPSGGAETQYF
NA | TRBJ2-2 | TRBV7-7 | NA | TGTGCTAGCAGCTTAGGAAGCTCCGGCGGGGAGCTGTTTTTT | CASSLGSSGGELFF
NA | TRBJ1-5 | TRBV4-3 | NA | TGCGCCAGCAGCCAAGATCGAACAGACAATCAGCCCCAGCATTTT | CASSQDRTDNQPQHF
NA | TRBJ2-1 | TRBV19 | TRBD1 | TGTGCCAGTGACAGGGGGCTCGGTGAGCAGTTCTTC | CASDRGLGEQFF
few | TRBJ2-5 | TRBV4-3 | TRBD2 | TGCGCCAGCAGCCAAGGAGGGATCGCTAGCGGGGAGACCCAGTACTTC | CASSQGGIASGETQYF
NA | TRBJ2-7 | TRBV10-1 | NA | TGCGCCAGCAGTGGTCCGGGATCCTACGAGCAGTACTTC | CASSGPGSYEQYF
NA | TRBJ1-1 | TRBV27 | NA | TGTGCCAGCAGTCCCCTCGAGGTAAATGAAGCTTTCTTT | CASSPLEVNEAFF
NA | TRBJ1-2 | TRBV7-8 | NA | TGTGCCAGCAGCTTCGAGACATCCCAGGGCTACACCTTC | CASSFETSQGYTF
NA | TRBJ1-3 | TRBV7-9 | NA | TGTGCCAGCAGCCGCCTGGCGGTTGGAAACACCATATATTTT | CASSRLAVGNTIYF
once | TRBJ2-2 | TRBV7-3 | NA | TGTGCCAGCAGCTCCGTCGGGGCCGGGGAGCTGTTTTTT | CASSSVGAGELFF
NA | TRBJ2-7 | TRBV10-3 | NA | TGTGCCATCAGTGCGGAGAGGAGCTACGAGCAGTACTTC | CAISAERSYEQYF
NA | TRBJ2-7 | TRBV7-3 | TRBD2 | TGTGCCAGCAGCCTGGGACTAGCGGGGTACGAGCAGTACTTC | CASSLGLAGYEQYF
NA | TRBJ1-4 | TRBV15 | NA | TGTGCCACCAGCAGAGAAACAGGGAATTCTAATGAAAAACTGTTTTTT | CATSRETGNSNEKLFF
NA | TRBJ2-5 | TRBV6-5 | NA | TGTGCCAGCAGACTGGGCCAAATCGGGACCCAGTACTTC | CASRLGQIGTQYF
NA | TRBJ1-2 | TRBV7-2 | NA | TGTGCCAGCAGCTTAGTATTCTTGGGGGCAGTCCTTCAGGGCTACACCTTC | CASSLVFLGAVLQGYTF
NA | TRBJ1-6 | TRBV7-9 | NA | TGTGCCAGCAGCTTAGCCGCAGGGGAGGGTTCACCCCTCCACTTT | CASSLAAGEGSPLHF
NA | TRBJ2-7 | TRBV10-3 | TRBD2 | TGTGCCATCAGCGCGTCGGGGCGGGAGGCCCTTTACGAGCAGTACTTC | CAISASGREALYEQYF
NA | TRBJ2-7 | TRBV18 | NA | TGTGCCAGCTCACCGGGCGGGGCTCTATTCTACGAGCAGTACTTC | CASSPGGALFYEQYF
NA | TRBJ2-1 | TRBV2 | TRBD1 | TGTGCCAGCAGAAGTTCACAGGGGGGTGAGCAGTTCTTC | CASRSSQGGEQFF
NA | TRBJ2-7 | TRBV4-1 | TRBD2 | TGCGCCAGCAGCCCCGTAAGCGGGAGGGAACACGAGCAGTACTTC | CASSPVSGREHEQYF
NA | TRBJ2-5 | TRBV6-5 | TRBD1 | TGTGCCACCCGGACAGGGGGGGAGACCCAGTACTTC | CATRTGGETQYF
once | TRBJ2-7 | TRBV7-9 | TRBD1 | TGTGCCAGCAGCTCAGGGGGTAGGTCCTACGAGCAGTACTTC | CASSSGGRSYEQYF
NA | TRBJ1-5 | TRBV7-6 | TRBD1 | TGTGCCAGCAGCTTAGCGACAGGGAGCCAGCCCCAGCATTTT | CASSLATGSQPQHF
NA | TRBJ2-7 | TRBV28 | TRBD2 | TGTGCCAGCAGTCTCTTTGAGGTCGGACTAGCGATCGACGAGCAGTACTTC | CASSLFEVGLAIDEQYF
few | TRBJ1-5 | TRBV15 | NA | TGTGCCACCAGCAGAGATCGACAGAATCAGCCCCAGCATTTT | CATSRDRQNQPQHF
NA | TRBJ1-4 | TRBV30 | NA | TGTGCCTGGAGTGTACGGGGAACTAATGAAAAACTGTTTTTT | CAWSVRGTNEKLFF
NA | TRBJ2-5 | TRBV7-2 | TRBD2 | TGTGCCAGCAGCTTAGGACTAGCGGGAGGGTTCCAAGAGACCCAGTACTTC | CASSLGLAGGFQETQYF
NA | TRBJ1-2 | TRBV29-1 | TRBD1 | TGCAGCGTTCGGCGTTGGACAGGGGAGTACTATGGCTACACCTTC | CSVRRWTGEYYGYTF
NA | TRBJ1-1 | TRBV28 | NA | TGTGCCAGCAGCAGGTGGGGGGCTGAAGCTTTCTTT | CASSRWGAEAFF
NA | TRBJ1-5 | TRBV4-2 | NA | TGTGCCAGCAGTCGGGACACCGGAGCGGATCAGCCCCAGCATTTT | CASSRDTGADQPQHF
NA | TRBJ1-3 | TRBV5-6 | NA | TGTGCCAGCAGCTCCCGGCTTGAGGGGGATCGCTCTGGAAACACCATATATTTT | CASSSRLEGDRSGNTIYF
NA | TRBJ1-1 | TRBV19 | TRBD1 | TGTGCCAGTAGTAGGGACAGGTGGAACACTGAAGCTTTCTTT | CASSRDRWNTEAFF
NA | TRBJ1-2 | TRBV5-4 | NA | TGTGCCAGCAGCTTCCCCTTACAAGACTATGGCTACACCTTC | CASSFPLQDYGYTF
NA | TRBJ1-5 | TRBV19 | NA | TGTGCCAGTAGTAATGGCTGGAATCAGCCCCAGCATTTT | CASSNGWNQPQHF
NA | TRBJ1-2 | TRBV28 | NA | TGTGCCAGCAGTTCCCTCAGGGGCCCTAACTATGGCTACACCTTC | CASSSLRGPNYGYTF
NA | TRBJ2-1 | TRBV9 | NA | TGTGCCAGCAGCGTAGGGCTCAGGGTCGACAATGAGCAGTTCTTC | CASSVGLRVDNEQFF